This T cell receptor beta chain was found in a study of CD8+ T cells in alopecia areata. Study context: Those treated were given oral tofacitinib at 5 to 10 mg twice daily. The share of scalp area affected provided the severity score for treated patients.

Following extraction, RNA underwent reverse transcription to cDNA, which served as the sequencing template. TCRdb's table, derived via immunoSEQ multiplex PCR, lists solely in-frame clones and lacks some. The sample contains more than 150,000 clones, around 60% of which appear only once. A few counts support this clone. Antigen specificity is unknown. Whole-study findings and limits: Under tofacitinib, fewer expanded CD8+ clones appeared among the top 100 scalp clones. Higher clonality and more expanded CD8+ clones appeared in lesional than normal scalp.

The treatment denotes: oral pan-JAK inhibitor, 5-10 mg twice daily. The CDR3 contains 13 residues. V was trimmed by 6 bases and J by 7 bases, leaving 18 bases between them. Germline V CDR1 and CDR2: SQVTM, ANQGSEA. The genes are TRBV29-1 and TRBJ2-5; D perhaps matches TRBD1 (5 bases). This receptor was obtained from a human donor with alopecia areata. The sample in question was CD8+ T cells sorted from blood, obtained at week 24, from a patient treated with tofacitinib. The CDR3 spells CSVSTGRSATQYF. CDR3 coding DNA: TGCAGCGTGAGCACAGGTCGGAGTGCGACCCAGTACTTC.